This TCR beta chain was sequenced during a study of STAT5B mutations in CD4+ large granular lymphocyte leukemia. Study summary: Cryopreserved patient cells were CD8-depleted, then anti-CD4 bead selected. Whole-study results and caveats: 8/27 top patient clones versus 2/35 control clones were TRBV06-family.

Assay: immunoSEQ multiplex PCR; the TCRdb copy retains only in-frame clones and omits some. This sample yields about 6,300 clones, of which around 74% are seen a single time; 1.5% to 2% belongs to the top ten. The V gene's germline CDR1 is SNHLY and CDR2 FYNNEI. Trimming removed 2 bases at V and 8 bases at J, with 16 bases between. The CDR3 is made up of 14 amino acids. With regard to this clone: The target antigen is unknown.

This sequence was found in a woman in her 70s with CD4+ T-cell large granular lymphocyte leukemia. The chain links TRBV2 to TRBJ2-7; D gene unclear. The sequencing sample was made of PBMCs. The CDR3 bases are TGTGCCAGCAGTGAATGGGGTGAAAGAGGAAAGCAGTACTTC. As protein: CASSEWGERGKQYF.